These T cell receptor beta chains were read from a single sample in a study of cytomegalovirus exposure and HLA in healthy donors. Clones were read by immunoSEQ multiplex PCR, and TCRdb kept only the in-frame ones, dropping some. The sample shows 150,000 to 200,000 clones, 60% to 80% of them seen only once. Material: PBMCs. These receptors all come from a male donor in good health and CMV-seronegative. The CDR3 runs from the conserved cysteine through the conserved F or W.

v_gene,CDR3aa
TRBV5-1,CASSLGFGGRTRGSDTQYF
TRBV18,CASSGPRVTDTQYF
TRBV28,CASSFQAFSGYTF
TRBV7-3,CASSFARGFGPYRGPETQYF
TRBV25-1,CASSYRDRGLADTQYF
TRBV5-1,CASSPTSQETQYF
TRBV19,CASSAAPGGATNEKLFF
TRBV2,CASSADTGELFF
TRBV5-1,CASSLGMHNEQFF
TRBV11-2,CASSLRPGLVPANTGELFF
TRBV5-1,CASSLESGSNSPLHF
TRBV19,CASSATGFTEAFF